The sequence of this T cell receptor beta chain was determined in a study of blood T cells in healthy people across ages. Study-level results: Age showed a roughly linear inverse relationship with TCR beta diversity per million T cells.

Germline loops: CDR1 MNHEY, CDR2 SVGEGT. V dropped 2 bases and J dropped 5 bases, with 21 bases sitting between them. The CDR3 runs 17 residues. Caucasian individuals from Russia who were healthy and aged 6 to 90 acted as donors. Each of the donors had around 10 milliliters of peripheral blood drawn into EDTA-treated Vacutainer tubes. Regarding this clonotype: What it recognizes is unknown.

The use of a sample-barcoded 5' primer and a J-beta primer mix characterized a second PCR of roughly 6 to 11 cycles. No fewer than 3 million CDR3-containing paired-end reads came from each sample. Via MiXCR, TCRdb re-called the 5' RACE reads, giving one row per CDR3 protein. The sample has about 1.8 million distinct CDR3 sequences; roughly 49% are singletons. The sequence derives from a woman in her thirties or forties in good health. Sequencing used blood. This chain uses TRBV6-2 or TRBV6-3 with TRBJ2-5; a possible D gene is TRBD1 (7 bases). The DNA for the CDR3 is TGTGCCAGCAGTTACGAGGTTTTCCAGGGGGGCCAGGAGACCCAGTACTTC. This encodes CASSYEVFQGGQETQYF.